The 20 T cell receptor beta chains given below trace back to one sample, sequenced in a study of blood T cells in healthy people across ages. The second PCR ran about 6 to 11 cycles with a sample-barcoded 5' primer and J-beta primers. Using its own MiXCR run on the 5' RACE reads, TCRdb lists one record per CDR3 protein. The sample holds 1,100,000 or so distinct CDR3 sequences; 45% are singletons and the top ten take approximately 17%. Material: blood. The receptor set was obtained from a woman aged 55 to 70 in good health.

The genes are TRBV6-4 and TRBJ2-7; perhaps D is TRBD1 or TRBD2 (6 bases each). The DNA end favors TRBJ2-1, so the J call may be wrong. This CDR3 has 15 amino acids. Germline V gene data show CDR1 as MRHNA and CDR2 as SNTAGT. This CDR3 is CASSTGQWRDNEQFF. Here the CDR3 DNA reads TGTGCCAGCAGTACTGGACAGTGGAGGGACAATGAGCAGTTCTTC.

The chain couples TRBV28 to TRBJ2-5; 13 bases align to TRBD2. Per the germline V gene, CDR1 is MDHEN and CDR2 is SYDVKM. Trimming cost V 6 bases and J 11 bases; bases outside gene matches: 12. The CDR3 loop spans 15 amino acids. CDR3: CASRGGLAGRNEQYF. In DNA form, the CDR3 reads TGTGCCAGCAGGGGGGGACTAGCGGGACGCAATGAGCAGTACTTC.

The rearrangement uses TRBV20-1 and TRBJ2-7; no clear D. CDR3 length: 13 amino acids. Germline CDR1 is DFQATT and CDR2 is SNEGSKA (reference sequence). V was pared by 6 bases and J by 0 bases, with 12 bases between. This chain's CDR3 is CSAGILSSYEQYF. In nucleotides, the CDR3 is TGCAGTGCGGGGATTTTGAGCTCCTACGAGCAGTACTTC.

The chain couples TRBV7-9 to TRBJ1-4; D uncertain. The CDR3 covers 14 residues. V lost 3 bases, J lost 8 bases, and 13 bases lay in between. Germline V lookup: CDR1 SEHNR, CDR2 FQNEAQ (reference sequence). The CDR3 sequence: CASSFSDDLEKLFF. CDR3 in DNA: TGTGCCAGCAGCTTCAGCGACGACCTCGAAAAACTGTTTTTT.

The chain employs TRBV12-3 or TRBV12-4 and TRBJ2-2; D unclear. V was shortened by 6 bases and J by 4 bases, with 15 bases between the two germline ends. This CDR3 spans 15 amino acids. As DNA, the CDR3 is TGTGCCAGCAGCCCTTCTAGGACGGTCACCGGGGAGCTGTTTTTT. Translation gives CASSPSRTVTGELFF.

The chain couples TRBV6-5 to TRBJ2-5, with 9 bases matching TRBD2. Germline assignment: CDR1 MNHEY and CDR2 SVGAGI. The CDR3 runs to 15 residues. The trim removed 2 bases at V and 2 bases at J, leaving 3 bases unmatched. The CDR3 DNA reads TGTGCCAGCAGTTACGGGGCGGGGGGGCAAGAGACCCAGTACTTC. This encodes CASSYGAGGQETQYF.

The rearrangement joins TRBV5-5 to TRBJ1-5, with TRBD1 identical over 8 bases. The V segment lost 3 bases and the J segment 1 base; nucleotides outside the gene matches: 12. Germline-derived CDR1 and CDR2 are SGHKS and YYEKEE (reference sequence). CDR3 length: 18 residues. DNA of the CDR3: TGTGCCAGCAGCTCTATGCCCTTGACAGGGGCCAGCAATCAGCCCCAGCATTTT. This sequence encodes CASSSMPLTGASNQPQHF.

Comments on this clonotype: This clone may be a read error of a much larger clone one base away. The chain carries TRBV20-1 and TRBJ1-5, with no clear D. Trimming removed 6 bases at V and 4 bases at J, with 16 bases between. From germline, CDR1 is DFQATT and CDR2 SNEGSKA (reference sequence). The CDR3 is 14 amino acids. CDR3 bases: TGCAGTGCAGAACCCCTGGGTTCAAATCAGCCCCAGCATTTT. Its protein is CSAEPLGSNQPQHF.

Only a few counts were recorded for this clonotype. The rearrangement links TRBV6-4 to TRBJ2-3; 8 bases map to TRBD2. Germline trimming cut 4 bases from V and 4 bases from J; bases unmatched to any gene: 7. The CDR3 totals 15 residues. Germline CDR1 MRHNA, CDR2 SNTAGT. This chain's CDR3 is CASSVRAGASDTQYF. The CDR3 DNA reads TGTGCCAGCAGTGTTAGAGCGGGAGCGTCAGATACGCAGTATTTT.

The chain joins TRBV10-3 to TRBJ1-2; 7 positions agree with TRBD1. The CDR3 sequence is 14 residues long. Germline CDR1 reads ENHRY; CDR2 reads SYGVKD. The J segment lost 8 bases and the V segment lost 11 bases, leaving 17 bases of the junction unmatched. The CDR3 sequence is CAARGGTAKGGYTF. The CDR3 nucleotides are TGTGCCGCAAGGGGGGGGACAGCCAAGGGAGGCTACACCTTC.

This chain uses TRBV25-1 with TRBJ1-4, with 10 positions matching TRBD1. V dropped 2 bases and J dropped 6; count of bases not matched to a gene: 12. CDR1 and CDR2 (germline): MGHDK, SYGVNS. CDR3 length equals 18 residues. CDR3 sequence reads: CASSEPGQGNFLYEKLFF. The CDR3 DNA is TGTGCCAGCAGTGAACCGGGACAGGGGAATTTCCTTTATGAAAAACTGTTTTTT.

The chain links TRBV12-3 or TRBV12-4 to TRBJ1-4, with a possible D match to TRBD1 (5 bases). Trimming removed 5 bases from V and 8 bases from J, with 12 bases in between. The CDR3 has 13 residues. DNA for the CDR3: TGTGCCAGCAGTCCCTCGGGGGTGGAAAAACTGTTTTTT. This sequence encodes CASSPSGVEKLFF.

Only a few counts were recorded for this clonotype. The J gene is TRBJ2-1, the V gene TRBV20-1; 10 nucleotides match TRBD2. This CDR3 is built from 17 residues. After removal of 0 bases from V and 2 bases from J, the junction contained 7 bases not matched to a gene. Germline V lookup: CDR1 DFQATT, CDR2 SNEGSKA (reference sequence). The CDR3 nucleotides are TGCAGTGCTAGAGATCCCCGGCTAGCGGGGGCCTACAATGAGCAGTTCTTC. Protein: CSARDPRLAGAYNEQFF.

This clonotype turned up a few times. The rearrangement joins TRBV2 to TRBJ2-3, with D maybe TRBD1 (7 bases). CDR3 size: 14 residues. The germline V and J ends were trimmed by 10 bases and 0 bases, with 14 bases remaining between them. Looked up from germline, CDR1 is SNHLY and CDR2 is FYNNEI. For the CDR3, the DNA is TGTGCCAACGCGGGACAGACTAGCACAGATACGCAGTATTTT. Its translation is CANAGQTSTDTQYF.

This clonotype was seen only a few times. This chain joins TRBV27 and TRBJ2-5; a weak D match, TRBD2 (6 bases). The ends were cut back, 2 bases at V and 1 base at J, with 26 bases in the middle. The CDR3 consists of 20 residues. CDR1 is MNHEY, CDR2 SMNVEV, per germline (reference sequence). This CDR3 reads CASSLRGTNRLATPQETQYF. The CDR3 DNA is TGTGCCAGCAGTTTACGGGGGACGAACCGCCTCGCCACCCCCCAAGAGACCCAGTACTTC.

The chain links TRBV4-1 to TRBJ2-7, with 8 bases matching TRBD1. Germline V gives CDR1 MGHRA, CDR2 YSYEKL. V shed 0 bases and J 6 bases; nucleotides not matched to a gene: 10. This CDR3 has 16 amino acids. This chain's CDR3 is CASSQDQTGGRCEQYF. DNA of the CDR3: TGCGCCAGCAGCCAAGATCAAACAGGGGGTCGGTGCGAGCAGTACTTC.

The rearrangement links TRBV20-1 to TRBJ2-7, with D perhaps TRBD2 (5 bases). TRBJ2-5 explains the end of the DNA better; the J call may be wrong. This CDR3 is built from 12 residues. CDR1 is DFQATT and CDR2 is SNEGSKA in the germline V gene (reference sequence). DNA of the CDR3: TGCAGTGCCCCCCTAAGAGGGGAGACCCAGTACTTC. Protein product: CSAPLRGETQYF.

There are a few counts of this clonotype. Compared with germline, one end of the junction differs, possibly owing to a read error. The rearrangement uses TRBV6-1 and TRBJ1-2; D gene uncertain. Germline CDR1 and CDR2: MNHNS and SASEGT. The CDR3 covers 13 residues. The CDR3 protein is CASNEQLSYGYTF. CDR3 DNA sequence: TGTGCCAGCAATGAACAGCTTTCCTATGGCTACACCTTC.

This chain joins TRBV6-5 and TRBJ2-3; 9 bases match TRBD2. CDR1 and CDR2 from the germline V gene are MNHEY and SVGAGI. This CDR3 contains 16 residues. The V gene end was trimmed by 2 bases and the J gene end by 0 bases; junction bases not matched to a gene: 3. Here the CDR3 DNA reads TGTGCCAGCAGTTACCGACTAGCGGCTAGCACAGATACGCAGTATTTT. It yields the protein CASSYRLAASTDTQYF.

The sample holds many counts of this clonotype. The V gene is TRBV29-1, the J gene TRBJ2-5; tentatively, D is TRBD1 (6 bases). CDR1 and CDR2 (germline): SQVTM, ANQGSEA. The CDR3 is made up of 13 amino acids. V was trimmed by 8 bases and J by 5 bases, leaving 18 bases between them. In DNA, the CDR3 is TGCAGCATATCGGACGGCCAGGGGGAGACCCAGTACTTC. Translating it yields CSISDGQGETQYF.